These T cell receptor beta chains were read from a single sample in a study of control samples from healthy donors and cancer patients. Assay used: immunoSEQ multiplex PCR; TCRdb lists only in-frame clones, some missing. The table lists 40,000 to 50,000 clones, about 75% of them singletons. The sample taken for sequencing was formalin-fixed, paraffin-embedded tissue. These receptors all come from a male donor with melanoma. The CDR3 runs from the conserved cysteine through the conserved F or W. Each record gives: J gene, D gene, clone size, V gene, CDR3 DNA, CDR3 protein. D genes are given only for firm matches. A clone size is listed for some rows: how often the clone was seen (once, few, many), or a class if it is expanded.

TRBJ2-7 TRBD1 few TRBV25-1 TGTGCCAGCAGTGGATACAGGGGGCTCGGGGACGAGCAGTACTTC CASSGYRGLGDEQYF
TRBJ1-1 . . TRBV5-5 TGTGCCAGCAGCTGGATTCCTAACACTAAAGCTTTCTTT CASSWIPNTKAFF
TRBJ2-5 . . TRBV9 TGTGCCAGCAGCCCTCGGCCGGGAACGGAAGGGACCCAGTACTTC CASSPRPGTEGTQYF
TRBJ1-6 . . TRBV6-1 TGTGCCAGCAGTGTAGTTCATCGGCGCCATAATTCACCCCTCCACTTT CASSVVHRRHNSPLHF
TRBJ2-3 . . TRBV7-2 TGTGCCAGCAGCTTGGGGGTTAATGCAGATACGCAGTATTTT CASSLGVNADTQYF
TRBJ2-1 . . TRBV12-3/TRBV12-4 TGTGCCAGCAGCCTCACTAGTGGGCCGTTCTTC CASSLTSGPFF
TRBJ1-1 TRBD1 . TRBV2 TGTGCCAGCACCGCCGCACGGGACAGGGGGTCTGAAGCTTTCTTT CASTAARDRGSEAFF
TRBJ1-2 . . TRBV28 TGTGCCAGCAGGGGGCCTGGGAGAGCTAGCGGCTACACCTTC CASRGPGRASGYTF
TRBJ2-5 . . TRBV18 TGTGCCAGCTCACCCCCGGTGGGCCAGGAGACCCAGTACTTC CASSPPVGQETQYF
TRBJ2-7 . once TRBV2 TGTGCCAGCAAGGTGAGGATCATCCCCTACGAGCAGTACTTC CASKVRIIPYEQYF
TRBJ2-5 TRBD1 few TRBV5-4 TGTGCCAGCAGCCCGCAGGGGGTTGAGACCCAGTACTTC CASSPQGVETQYF
TRBJ1-5 . once TRBV28 TGTGCCAGCAGTTTAACAGGGAGCAATCAGCCCCAGCATTTT CASSLTGSNQPQHF
TRBJ2-1 TRBD1 . TRBV19 TGTGCCAGTAGTCCAAGGACAGGGGGCGAAAGTGAGCAGTTCTTC CASSPRTGGESEQFF
TRBJ2-7 . . TRBV10-3 TGTGCCATCAGTGAGTCGGCCAGTCTAAGCGAGCAGTACTTC CAISESASLSEQYF
TRBJ1-6 . . TRBV7-9 TGTGCCAGTCGACAGCTTAATTCACCCCTCCACTTT CASRQLNSPLHF
TRBJ1-5 TRBD1 many TRBV2 TGTGCCAGCAGAGGACAGGGAAATCAGCCCCAGCATTTT CASRGQGNQPQHF
TRBJ2-7 . once TRBV4-2 TGTGCCAGCAGCCAGGGCTTCAGGAGCGGATACGAGCAGTACTTC CASSQGFRSGYEQYF
TRBJ1-1 . . TRBV11-2 TGTGCCAGCAGCCTCCTGTTGGACACTGAAGCTTTCTTT CASSLLLDTEAFF
TRBJ2-7 TRBD2 . TRBV30 TGTGCCTGGAGTGTACCAGGACTAGCGGGAGGTCCCAGACCCTACGAGCAGTACTTC CAWSVPGLAGGPRPYEQYF
TRBJ2-3 . . TRBV5-1 TGCGCCAGCAGCTTGGTTGAATGGGGAGATACGCAGTATTTT CASSLVEWGDTQYF
TRBJ1-1 TRBD1 few TRBV5-1 TGCGCCAGCAGCTTGGCACCGGGACAGGAAGGTGAAGCTTTCTTT CASSLAPGQEGEAFF
TRBJ2-2 . few TRBV4-2 TGTGCCAGCAGCCCTAAGAGGTCCGGGGAGCTGTTTTTT CASSPKRSGELFF
TRBJ1-5 . . TRBV2 TGTGCCAGCAGTGAAATGGGATATAGCAATCAGCCCCAGCATTTT CASSEMGYSNQPQHF
TRBJ1-5 . . TRBV11-1 TGTGCCAGCAGTTTGGACAGTTTCAATCAGCCCCAGCATTTT CASSLDSFNQPQHF
TRBJ2-3 . . TRBV5-1 TGCGCCAGCAGCTTGTGGGGGGGCGCAGATACGCAGTATTTT CASSLWGGADTQYF
TRBJ1-1 TRBD1 . TRBV27 TGTGCTAGCAGTTCCAACAGGGGTAACACTGAAGCTTTCTTT CASSSNRGNTEAFF
TRBJ1-5 . . TRBV6-6 TGTGCCAGCAGCCCAGGGTTTCAGCCCCAGCATTTT CASSPGFQPQHF
TRBJ2-1 . . TRBV6-4 TGTGCCAGCAGTGACCATAGCCCCCGCGGCGATGAGCAGTTCTTC CASSDHSPRGDEQFF